Detailed here is one T cell receptor (beta chain). The sample is drawn from a study of OX40 agonist ivuxolimab in advanced cancers. TCRdb's table, derived via immunoSEQ multiplex PCR, lists solely in-frame clones and lacks some. The repertoire has nearly 55,000 clones, about 83% of them found once; the top ten carry 0.95% to 1.5%. This CDR3 spans 15 amino acids. Trimming left V 3 bases short and J 0 bases short, with 9 bases between. Per the germline V gene, CDR1 is SNHLY and CDR2 is FYNNEI. This sequence joins TRBV2 and TRBJ2-1; D possibly corresponds to TRBD1 (5 bases). Sequenced here: CD4+ or CD8+ T cells sorted from blood, sampled in a trial of the OX40 agonist ivuxolimab. This sequence originates from an adult with an advanced solid tumor such as melanoma, head and neck, liver or kidney cancer. Here the CDR3 DNA reads TGTGCCAGCAGTGAGGGGCAGAGCTCCTACAATGAGCAGTTCTTC. Translating gives CASSEGQSSYNEQFF. Combining the CDR3 with reference TRBV2 and TRBJ2-1 gives the whole variable domain EPEVTQTPSHQVTQMGQEVILRCVPISNHLYFYWYRQILGQKVEFLVSFYNNEISEKSEIFDDQFSVERPDGSNFTLKIRSTKLEDSAMYFCASSEGQSSYNEQFFGPGTRLTVL.